This TCR beta chain was recovered during a study of T-cell memory formation after mild COVID-19. Looking at the study overall: Across donors, TCR clusters were largely donor specific.

Barcoded TCR alpha and TCR beta cDNA libraries with UMIs came from 5'RACE using constant-segment primers. In TCRdb, the 5' RACE reads were re-called with MiXCR into one record per CDR3 protein. There are roughly 600,000 distinct CDR3 sequences in the sample; more than 15% occur only once, and 12% lies in the top ten. Only a few counts were recorded for this clonotype. Its cognate antigen is unknown. General study findings and limits: For second-wave clones that peaked at day 37, SARS-CoV-2 specificity went unverified. CD4/CD8 balance held among clones contracting day 15 to 85, and later expanders leaned CD4+.

The V gene's germline CDR1 is SQVTM and CDR2 ANQGSEA. V was clipped by 6 bases and J by 8 bases; unmatched bases: 9. The CDR3 totals 14 residues. This TCR derives from an adult woman who had mild COVID-19 (a few samples of this study predate the infection). Cell type and time point are not known. The V gene is TRBV29-1, the J gene TRBJ2-1; 11 bases line up with TRBD2. The sample taken for sequencing was PBMCs or a T cell subset sorted from them (not recorded which). The CDR3 DNA is TGCAGCGTGGTAGGACTAGCGGGTGGATATGAGCAGTTCTTC. Residues: CSVVGLAGGYEQFF.